This T cell receptor beta chain comes out of a study of OX40 agonist ivuxolimab in advanced cancers. The study in broad terms: The costimulatory receptor OX40 (CD134) was targeted by ivuxolimab, a fully human IgG2 agonistic monoclonal antibody. In the dose-escalation cohort, more than 75% of patients were male, and the mean age was approximately 60 years, with a range of about 23 to 80. Among the roughly 52 dose-escalation patients, about 19 had hepatocellular carcinoma, around 15 melanoma, 9 renal cell carcinoma and 9 head and neck cancer. The paper reports the monotherapy dose-escalation portion (N = 52 patients) of the phase I ivuxolimab trial. Peripheral TCRbeta sequencing aimed to test whether ivuxolimab altered TCR sequence diversity and caused clonal T-cell expansion. Prior anti-PD-1, anti-PD-L1 or anti-CTLA-4 therapy was permitted, and 40% of dose-escalation patients had received checkpoint inhibitors. Partial responses occurred in three dose-escalation patients: two with cutaneous melanoma and one with hepatocellular carcinoma. Intravenous ivuxolimab was administered to patients every 2 weeks at six dose levels: 0.01, 0.1, 0.3, 1.5, 3 and 10 mg/kg. Results and caveats for the whole study, not just this receptor: Low levels of normalized T-cell clonal expansion were also seen in some patients who did not respond. In partial responders in the 0.1-3.0 mg/kg groups, normalized peripheral clonal expansion was found to be among the lowest, especially among CD8+ T cells. After ivuxolimab, CD8+ T cells had more expanded clones than CD4+ T cells on average. Which antigens the clonally expanded peripheral T cells were specific for was not determined. At doses of 0.1 to 3.0 mg/kg, clonal expansion of both CD4+ and CD8+ blood T cells was observed from baseline to week 6.

Patients with autoimmune disease history or receiving systemic immunosuppression were excluded from the trial. In every dose cohort, peripheral blood was drawn for TCR sequencing at baseline, cycle 4 day 1, and cycle 7 day 1. The samples were taken from a phase I, first-in-human, multicenter, open-label dose-escalation trial of ivuxolimab. Adults with locally advanced or metastatic head and neck squamous cell, hepatocellular, melanoma or renal cell carcinoma were enrolled in the trial. Before TCR sequencing, CD4+ and CD8+ T cells were separately sorted from peripheral blood. To sequence the TCRbeta CDR3 region, genomic DNA was isolated from the sorted cells. TCRbeta CDR3 regions were sequenced using the immunoSEQ Assay. Held by TCRdb, this immuneACCESS table contains in-frame sequences only and omits some clones. Under half of the omission traces to an unresolved V gene where checked; the cause of the rest is unknown. Present in this sample are 30,000 or so clones, 65% to 85% of which were seen just once. In total, the top ten clones hold around a quarter of the sample.

About this clone itself: Its antigen target is currently unknown. Base qualities are not at hand, and no much larger clone is one base apart.

From a lookup of the germline V gene, CDR1 and CDR2 are SGHRS and YFSETQ. V gives up 2 bases and J gives up 6 bases, and the segment between their germline ends measures 9 bases. The CDR3 goes from the cysteine to the phenylalanine over 12 residues. Of all the DNA, just the CDR3 is kept, 36 bases in frame from base 1. The source material was CD4+ or CD8+ T cells sorted from blood, sampled in a trial of the OX40 agonist ivuxolimab. Recombination linked TRBV5-1 to TRBJ2-7; the best D guess is TRBD2, with 5 bases matching. The TCR sequence derives from an adult with an advanced solid tumor such as melanoma, head and neck, liver or kidney cancer. The CDR3 region has the sequence CASSFGGLEQYF. The DNA sequence is given as TGCGCCAGCAGCTTTGGAGGTCTCGAGCAGTACTTC.